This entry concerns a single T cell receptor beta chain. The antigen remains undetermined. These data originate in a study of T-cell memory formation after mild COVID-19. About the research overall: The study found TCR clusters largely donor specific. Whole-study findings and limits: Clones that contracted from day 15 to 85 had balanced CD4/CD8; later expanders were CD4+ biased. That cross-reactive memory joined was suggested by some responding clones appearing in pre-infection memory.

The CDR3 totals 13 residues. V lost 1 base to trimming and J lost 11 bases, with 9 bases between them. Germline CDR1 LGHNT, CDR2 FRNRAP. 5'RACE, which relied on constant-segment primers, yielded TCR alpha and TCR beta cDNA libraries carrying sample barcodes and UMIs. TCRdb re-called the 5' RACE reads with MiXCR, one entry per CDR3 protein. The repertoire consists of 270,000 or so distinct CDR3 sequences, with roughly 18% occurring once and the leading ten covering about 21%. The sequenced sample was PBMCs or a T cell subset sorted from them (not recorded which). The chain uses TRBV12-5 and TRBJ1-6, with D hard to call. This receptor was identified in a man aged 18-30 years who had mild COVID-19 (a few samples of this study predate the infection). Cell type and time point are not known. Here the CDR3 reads CASGLEGSTPLHF. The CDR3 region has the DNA TGTGCTAGTGGTTTGGAAGGGTCAACACCCCTCCACTTT.